The source of this T cell receptor beta chain is a study of cytomegalovirus exposure and HLA in healthy donors. Notes on the study in general: Analyses of presence/absence relied on an assumption of roughly uniform sequencing depth across donors. The study had only CMV serostatus as immune exposure information.

As to this clone: Its antigen is as yet unknown.

The V and J ends lost 2 bases and 3 bases respectively, with 10 bases between them. The germline CDR1 and CDR2 sequences are LNHDA and SQIVND (reference sequence). The CDR3 is made up of 14 amino acids. PCR primers comprised 60 Vbeta and 13 Jbeta primers. The repertoire was sequenced with immunoSEQ multiplex PCR; TCRdb's copy has only in-frame clones and lacks some. The data contain under 110,000 clones, 85% of them seen just once; the ten biggest clones take up around 3.6%. J is TRBJ1-1 and V is TRBV19; D is possibly TRBD1 (5 bases). The clonotype originates from a man under 40 in good health and CMV-seronegative. Sequenced sample: PBMCs. The CDR3 is CASSILGAYTEAFF. The CDR3 coding sequence is TGTGCCAGTAGTATACTTGGGGCCTACACTGAAGCTTTCTTT.